These 4 T cell receptor beta chains came from one sample sequenced in a study of early T cells in non-severe SARS-CoV-2 infection. One entry per CDR3 protein, called by TCRdb with MiXCR from the 5' RACE reads. This table holds around 89,000 distinct CDR3 sequences, around 15% found once. Sequenced input: whole blood. The source is an adult who was a healthcare worker with PCR-confirmed SARS-CoV-2 infection or an uninfected control (not recorded which).

The CDR3 loop reads CASSRTTGSYNEQFF. In DNA, the CDR3 is TGTGCCAGCAGCCGAACGACTGGGTCCTACAATGAGCAGTTCTTC. The V gene is TRBV3-1, the J gene TRBJ2-1; D ambiguous. The CDR3 has 15 residues. V was cut by 4 bases and J by 1 base, with 11 bases left in between. CDR1 and CDR2 (germline): LGHDT, YNNKEL (reference sequence).

This sequence joins TRBV29-1 and TRBJ2-3; D gene ambiguous. This CDR3 contains 11 residues. The V gene's germline CDR1 is SQVTM and CDR2 ANQGSEA. V lost 8 bases, J lost 0 bases, and 6 bases lay in between. The CDR3, as DNA: TGCAGCTGGGCGAGCACAGATACGCAGTATTTT. Its protein is CSWASTDTQYF.

This clonotype was counted ten times or more. V is TRBV9 and J is TRBJ1-1, with D unclear. Per germline, CDR1 SGDLS and CDR2 YYNGEE. The CDR3 totals 16 residues. V was trimmed by 6 bases and J by 0 bases, leaving 18 bases between them. CDR3 coding DNA: TGTGCCAGCACCCCCTCAGGTAGGAGATTGAACACTGAAGCTTTCTTT. The encoded protein is CASTPSGRRLNTEAFF. Full variable domain (remainder filled in from reference TRBV9 and TRBJ1-1): DSGVTQTPKHLITATGQRVTLRCSPRSGDLSVYWYQQSLDQGLQFLIQYYNGEERAKGNILERFSAQQFPDLHSELNLSSLELGDSALYFCASTPSGRRLNTEAFFGQGTRLTVV.

The chain links TRBV6-5 to TRBJ1-2; unclear D gene. The CDR3 spans 12 residues. Deletions cut 4 bases from V and 8 bases from J, with 11 bases between. Germline V gene data show CDR1 as MNHEY and CDR2 as SVGAGI. For the CDR3, the DNA is TGTGCCAGCAGTTCCACGGGTTCCGGCTACACCTTC. Translating gives CASSSTGSGYTF.